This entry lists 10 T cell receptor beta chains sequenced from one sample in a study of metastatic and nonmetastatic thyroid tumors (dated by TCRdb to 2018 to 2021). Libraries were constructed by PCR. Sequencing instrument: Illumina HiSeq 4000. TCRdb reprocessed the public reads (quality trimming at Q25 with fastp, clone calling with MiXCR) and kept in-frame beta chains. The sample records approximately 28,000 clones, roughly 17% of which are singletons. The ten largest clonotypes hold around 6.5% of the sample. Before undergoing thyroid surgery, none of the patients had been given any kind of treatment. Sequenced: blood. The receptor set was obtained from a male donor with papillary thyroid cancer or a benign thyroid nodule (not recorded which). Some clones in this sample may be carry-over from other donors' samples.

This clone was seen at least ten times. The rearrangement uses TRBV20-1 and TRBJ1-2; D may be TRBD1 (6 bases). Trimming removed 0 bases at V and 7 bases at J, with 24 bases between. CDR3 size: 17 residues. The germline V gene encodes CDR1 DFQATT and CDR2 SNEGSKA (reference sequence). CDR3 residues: CSAREGGWAGAVRGYTF. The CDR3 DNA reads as TGCAGTGCTAGAGAAGGGGGGTGGGCAGGGGCGGTTCGTGGCTACACCTTC.

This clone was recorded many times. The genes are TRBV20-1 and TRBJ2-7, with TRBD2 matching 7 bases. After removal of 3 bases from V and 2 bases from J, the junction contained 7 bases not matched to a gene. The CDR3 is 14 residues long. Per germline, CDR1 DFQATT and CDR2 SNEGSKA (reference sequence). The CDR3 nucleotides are TGCAGTGCTAGCCGCGGGGGTGAACCCTACGAGCAGTACTTC. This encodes CSASRGGEPYEQYF.

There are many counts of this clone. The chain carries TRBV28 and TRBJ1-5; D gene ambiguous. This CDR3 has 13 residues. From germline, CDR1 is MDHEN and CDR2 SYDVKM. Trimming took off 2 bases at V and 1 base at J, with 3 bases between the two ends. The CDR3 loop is CASSLESNQPQHF. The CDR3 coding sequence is TGTGCCAGCAGTTTAGAAAGCAATCAGCCCCAGCATTTT.

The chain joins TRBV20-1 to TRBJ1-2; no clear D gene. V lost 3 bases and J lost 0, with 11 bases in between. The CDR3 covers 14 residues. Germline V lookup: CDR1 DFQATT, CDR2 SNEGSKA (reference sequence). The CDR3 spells CSARPHKANYGYTF. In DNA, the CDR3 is TGCAGTGCTAGGCCCCACAAAGCTAACTATGGCTACACCTTC.

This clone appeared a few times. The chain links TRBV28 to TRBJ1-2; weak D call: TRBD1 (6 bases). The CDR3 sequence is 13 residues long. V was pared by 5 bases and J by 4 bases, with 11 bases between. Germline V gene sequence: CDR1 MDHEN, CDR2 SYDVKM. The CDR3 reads CASSLRGGYGYTF. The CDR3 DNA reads TGTGCCAGCAGTCTCAGGGGTGGCTATGGCTACACCTTC.

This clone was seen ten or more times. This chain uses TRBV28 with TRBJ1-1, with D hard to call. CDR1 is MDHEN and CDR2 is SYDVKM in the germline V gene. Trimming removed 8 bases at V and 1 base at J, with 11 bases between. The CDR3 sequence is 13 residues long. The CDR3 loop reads CASLVKGNTEAFF. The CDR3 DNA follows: TGTGCCAGCTTAGTGAAGGGGAACACTGAAGCTTTCTTT. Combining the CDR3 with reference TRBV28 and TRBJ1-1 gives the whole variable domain DVKVTQSSRYLVKRTGEKVFLECVQDMDHENMFWYRQDPGLGLRLIYFSYDVKMKEKGDIPEGYSVSREKKERFSLILESASTNQTSMYLCASLVKGNTEAFFGQGTRLTVV.

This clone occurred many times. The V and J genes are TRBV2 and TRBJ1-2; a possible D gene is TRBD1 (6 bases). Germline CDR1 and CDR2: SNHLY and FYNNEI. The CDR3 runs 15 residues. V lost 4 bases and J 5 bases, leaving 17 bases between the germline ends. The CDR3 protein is CASSVLRTAGYGYTF. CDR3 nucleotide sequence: TGTGCCAGCAGTGTTCTTCGGACAGCAGGGTATGGCTACACCTTC.

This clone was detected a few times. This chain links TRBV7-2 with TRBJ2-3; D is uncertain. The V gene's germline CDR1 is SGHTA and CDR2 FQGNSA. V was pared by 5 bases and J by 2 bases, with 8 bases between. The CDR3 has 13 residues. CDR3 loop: CASSDRFTDTQYF. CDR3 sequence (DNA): TGTGCCAGCAGCGATAGATTCACAGATACGCAGTATTTT.

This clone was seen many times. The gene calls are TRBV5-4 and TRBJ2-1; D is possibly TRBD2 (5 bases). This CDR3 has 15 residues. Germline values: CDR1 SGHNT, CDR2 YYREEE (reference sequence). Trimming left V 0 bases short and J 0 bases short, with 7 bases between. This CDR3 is CASSLDLASYNEQFF. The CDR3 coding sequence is TGTGCCAGCAGCTTGGACCTAGCCTCCTACAATGAGCAGTTCTTC.

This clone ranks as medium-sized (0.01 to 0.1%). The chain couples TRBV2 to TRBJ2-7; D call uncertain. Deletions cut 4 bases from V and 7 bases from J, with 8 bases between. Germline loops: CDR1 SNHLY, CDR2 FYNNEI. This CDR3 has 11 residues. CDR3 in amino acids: CASSGPKEQYF. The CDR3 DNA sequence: TGTGCCAGCAGTGGGCCCAAAGAGCAGTACTTC.